This T cell receptor beta chain was retrieved from a study of control samples from healthy donors and cancer patients. The CDR3 is 14 residues long. Germline V lookup: CDR1 SEHNR, CDR2 FQNEAQ (reference sequence). Between the trimmed V and J ends, which lost 3 bases and 6 bases, there was a span of 12 bases. Clones were read by immunoSEQ multiplex PCR, and TCRdb kept only the in-frame ones, dropping some. The sample comprises 150,000 to 200,000 clones, 75% to 95% of which are singletons, and 1.5% rests with the top ten. The chain carries TRBV7-9 and TRBJ2-1; either TRBD1 or TRBD2 may supply D (6 bases each). Sequencing input: blood. This clonotype was sampled from a woman aged 25 to 45 in good health. The CDR3 protein is CASSLEGHINEQFF. The CDR3 DNA sequence: TGTGCCAGCAGCTTGGAGGGACACATCAATGAGCAGTTCTTC.